This T cell receptor beta chain was profiled in a study of Ad26.COV2.S vaccination and SARS-CoV-2 variants. In the study overall: Intramuscularly, Ad26.COV2.S was given either once or twice, 56 days apart. General study points: Recipients of vaccine and of placebo showed similar breadth of their non-spike TCR repertoires.

The protocol was immunoSEQ multiplex PCR, while the TCRdb copy is restricted to in-frame clones and leaves out a portion. The repertoire holds 430,000 or so clones, approximately 90% seen once, with 9.5% to 15% in the top ten. Described treatment: roughly 18 received Ad26.COV2.S at low or high dose, single or two shots; roughly five received placebo; per-sample allocation not given. Sampling was performed 63 days after the first vaccine or placebo injection. The CDR3 is 13 residues long. Trimming cost V 4 bases and J 4 bases, with 11 bases left between them. Germline CDR1 and CDR2: SGHNT and YYREEE (reference sequence). Note on this clone: Its antigen is not identified. Different DNA sequences within this sample yield the same CDR3.

V gene TRBV5-4 combines with J gene TRBJ1-2; D is possibly TRBD1 (5 bases). This receptor was obtained from a person between 18 and 65 years old who received the Ad26.COV2.S COVID-19 vaccine or a placebo. The sequences come from peripheral blood, collected in a trial of Ad26.COV2.S vaccine versus placebo. In DNA form, the CDR3 reads TGTGCCAGCAGCCTGGGGGGTAGCTATGGCTACACCTTC. It yields the protein CASSLGGSYGYTF.